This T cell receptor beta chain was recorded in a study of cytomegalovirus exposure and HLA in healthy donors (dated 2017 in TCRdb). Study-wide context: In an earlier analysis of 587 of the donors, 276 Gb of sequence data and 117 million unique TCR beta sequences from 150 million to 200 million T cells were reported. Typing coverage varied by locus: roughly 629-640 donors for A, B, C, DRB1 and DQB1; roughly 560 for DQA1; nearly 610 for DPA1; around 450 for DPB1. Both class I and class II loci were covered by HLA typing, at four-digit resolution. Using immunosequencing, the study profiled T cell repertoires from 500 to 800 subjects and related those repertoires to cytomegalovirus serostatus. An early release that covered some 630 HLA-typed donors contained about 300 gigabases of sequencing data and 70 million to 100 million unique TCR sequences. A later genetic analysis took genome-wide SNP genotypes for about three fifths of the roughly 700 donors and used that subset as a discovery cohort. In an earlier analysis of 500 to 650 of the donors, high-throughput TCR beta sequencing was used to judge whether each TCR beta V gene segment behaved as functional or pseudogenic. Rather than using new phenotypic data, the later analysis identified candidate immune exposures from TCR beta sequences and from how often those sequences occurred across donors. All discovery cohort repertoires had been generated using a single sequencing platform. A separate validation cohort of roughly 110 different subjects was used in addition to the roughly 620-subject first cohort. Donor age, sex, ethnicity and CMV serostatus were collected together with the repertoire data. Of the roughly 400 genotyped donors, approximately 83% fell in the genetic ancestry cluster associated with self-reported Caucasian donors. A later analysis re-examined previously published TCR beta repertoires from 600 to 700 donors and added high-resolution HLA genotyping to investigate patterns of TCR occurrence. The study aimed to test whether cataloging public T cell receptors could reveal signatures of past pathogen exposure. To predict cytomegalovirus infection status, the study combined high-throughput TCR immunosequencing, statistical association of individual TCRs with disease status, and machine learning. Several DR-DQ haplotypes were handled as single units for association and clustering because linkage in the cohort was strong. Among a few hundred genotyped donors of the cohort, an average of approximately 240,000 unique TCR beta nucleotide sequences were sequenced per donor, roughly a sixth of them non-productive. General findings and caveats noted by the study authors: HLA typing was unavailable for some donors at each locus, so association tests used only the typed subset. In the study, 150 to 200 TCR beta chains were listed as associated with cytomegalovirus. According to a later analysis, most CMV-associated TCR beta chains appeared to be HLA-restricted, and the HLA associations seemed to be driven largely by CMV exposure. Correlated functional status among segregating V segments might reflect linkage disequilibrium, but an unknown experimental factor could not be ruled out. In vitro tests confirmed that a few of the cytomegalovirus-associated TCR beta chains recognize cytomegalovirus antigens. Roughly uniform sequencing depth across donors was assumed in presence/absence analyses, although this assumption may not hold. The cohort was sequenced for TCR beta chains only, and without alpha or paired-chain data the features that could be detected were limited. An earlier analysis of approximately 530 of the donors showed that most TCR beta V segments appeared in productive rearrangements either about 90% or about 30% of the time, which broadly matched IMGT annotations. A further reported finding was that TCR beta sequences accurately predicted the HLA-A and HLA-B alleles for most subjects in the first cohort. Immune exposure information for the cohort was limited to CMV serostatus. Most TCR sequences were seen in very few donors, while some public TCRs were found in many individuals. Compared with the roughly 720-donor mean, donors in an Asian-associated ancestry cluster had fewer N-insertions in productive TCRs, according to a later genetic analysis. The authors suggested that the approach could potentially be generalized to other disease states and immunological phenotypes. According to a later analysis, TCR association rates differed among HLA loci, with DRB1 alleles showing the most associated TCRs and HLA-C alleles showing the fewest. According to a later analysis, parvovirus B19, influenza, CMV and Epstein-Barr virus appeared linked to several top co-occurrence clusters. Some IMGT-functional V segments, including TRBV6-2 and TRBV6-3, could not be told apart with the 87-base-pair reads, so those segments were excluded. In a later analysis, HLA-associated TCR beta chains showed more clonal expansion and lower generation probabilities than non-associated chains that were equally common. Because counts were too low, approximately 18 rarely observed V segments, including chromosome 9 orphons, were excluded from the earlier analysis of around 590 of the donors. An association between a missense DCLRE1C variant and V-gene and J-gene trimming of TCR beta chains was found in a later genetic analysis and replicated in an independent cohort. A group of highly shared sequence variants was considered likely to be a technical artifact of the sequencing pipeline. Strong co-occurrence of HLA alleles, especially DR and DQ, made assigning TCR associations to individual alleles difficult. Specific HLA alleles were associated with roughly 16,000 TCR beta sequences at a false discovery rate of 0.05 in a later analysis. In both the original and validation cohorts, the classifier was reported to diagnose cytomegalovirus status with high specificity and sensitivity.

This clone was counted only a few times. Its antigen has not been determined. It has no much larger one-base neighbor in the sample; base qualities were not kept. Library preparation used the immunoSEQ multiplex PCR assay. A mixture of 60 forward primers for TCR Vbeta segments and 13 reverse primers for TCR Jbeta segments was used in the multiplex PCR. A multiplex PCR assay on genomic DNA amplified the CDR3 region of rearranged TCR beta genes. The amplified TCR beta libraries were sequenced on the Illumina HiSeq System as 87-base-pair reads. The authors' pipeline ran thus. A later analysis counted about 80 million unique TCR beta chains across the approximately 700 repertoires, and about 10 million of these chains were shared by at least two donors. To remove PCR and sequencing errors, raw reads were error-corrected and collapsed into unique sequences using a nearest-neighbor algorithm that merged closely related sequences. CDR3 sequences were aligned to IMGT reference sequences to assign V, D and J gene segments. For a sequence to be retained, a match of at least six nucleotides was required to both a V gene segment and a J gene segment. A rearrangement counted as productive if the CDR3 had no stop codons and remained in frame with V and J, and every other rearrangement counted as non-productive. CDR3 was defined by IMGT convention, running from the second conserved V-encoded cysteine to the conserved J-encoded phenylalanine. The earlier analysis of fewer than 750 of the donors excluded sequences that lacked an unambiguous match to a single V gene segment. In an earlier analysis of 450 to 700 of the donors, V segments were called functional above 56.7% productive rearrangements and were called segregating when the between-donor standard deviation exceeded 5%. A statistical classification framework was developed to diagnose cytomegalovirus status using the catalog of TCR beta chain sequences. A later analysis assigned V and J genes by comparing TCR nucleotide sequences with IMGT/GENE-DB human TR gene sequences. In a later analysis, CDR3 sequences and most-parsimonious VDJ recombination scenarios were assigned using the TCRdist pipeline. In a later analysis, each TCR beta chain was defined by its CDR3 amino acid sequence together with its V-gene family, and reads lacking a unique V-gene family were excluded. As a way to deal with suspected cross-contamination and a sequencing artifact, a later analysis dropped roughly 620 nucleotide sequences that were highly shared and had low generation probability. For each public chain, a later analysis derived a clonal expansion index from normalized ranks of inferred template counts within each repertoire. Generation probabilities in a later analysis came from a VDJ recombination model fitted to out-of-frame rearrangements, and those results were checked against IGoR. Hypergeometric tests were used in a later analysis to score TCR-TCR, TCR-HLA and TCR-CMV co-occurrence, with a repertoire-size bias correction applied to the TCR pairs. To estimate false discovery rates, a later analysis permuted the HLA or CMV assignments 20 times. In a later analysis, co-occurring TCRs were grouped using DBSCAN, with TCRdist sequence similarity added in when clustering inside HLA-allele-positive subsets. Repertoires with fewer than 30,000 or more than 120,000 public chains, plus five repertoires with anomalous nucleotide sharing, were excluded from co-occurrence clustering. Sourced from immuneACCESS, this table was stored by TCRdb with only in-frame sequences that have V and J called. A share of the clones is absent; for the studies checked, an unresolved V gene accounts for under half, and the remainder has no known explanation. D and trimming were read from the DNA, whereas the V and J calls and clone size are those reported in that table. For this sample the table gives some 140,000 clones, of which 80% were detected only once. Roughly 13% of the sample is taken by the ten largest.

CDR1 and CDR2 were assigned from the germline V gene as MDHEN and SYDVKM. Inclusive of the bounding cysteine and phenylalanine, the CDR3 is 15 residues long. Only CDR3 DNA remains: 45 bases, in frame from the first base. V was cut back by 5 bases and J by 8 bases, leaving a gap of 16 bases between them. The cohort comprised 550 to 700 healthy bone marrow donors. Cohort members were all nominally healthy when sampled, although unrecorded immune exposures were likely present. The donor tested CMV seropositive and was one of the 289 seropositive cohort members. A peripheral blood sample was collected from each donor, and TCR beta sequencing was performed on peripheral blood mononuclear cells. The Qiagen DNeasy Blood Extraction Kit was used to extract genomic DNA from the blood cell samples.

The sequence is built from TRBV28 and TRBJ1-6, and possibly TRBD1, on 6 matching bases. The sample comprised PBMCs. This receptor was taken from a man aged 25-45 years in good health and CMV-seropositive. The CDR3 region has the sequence CASSTHRDGYSPLHF. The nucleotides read TGTGCCAGCAGTACCCACAGGGATGGCTATTCACCCCTCCACTTT.